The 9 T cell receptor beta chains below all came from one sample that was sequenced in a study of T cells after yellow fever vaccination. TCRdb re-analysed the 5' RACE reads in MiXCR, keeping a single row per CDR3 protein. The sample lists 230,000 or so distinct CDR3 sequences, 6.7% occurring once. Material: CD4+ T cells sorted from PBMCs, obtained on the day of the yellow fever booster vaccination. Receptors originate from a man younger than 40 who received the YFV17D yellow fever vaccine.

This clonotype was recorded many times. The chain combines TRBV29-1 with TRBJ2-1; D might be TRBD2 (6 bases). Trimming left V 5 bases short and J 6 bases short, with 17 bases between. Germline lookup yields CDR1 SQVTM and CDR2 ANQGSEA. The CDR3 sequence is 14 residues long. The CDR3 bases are TGCAGCGTTCGGGGCGGAGGGGAGAGCAATGAGCAGTTCTTC. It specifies CSVRGGGESNEQFF.

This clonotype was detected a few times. In DNA, the CDR3 is TGTGCCAGCAGCGTACTCGACAGACACGAGCAGTTCTTC. It specifies CASSVLDRHEQFF. The chain combines TRBV7-9 with TRBJ2-1, with D maybe TRBD1 (5 bases). From germline, CDR1 is SEHNR and CDR2 FQNEAQ (reference sequence). Trimming took 5 bases from V and 10 from J, leaving 15 bases between them. CDR3 size: 13 residues.

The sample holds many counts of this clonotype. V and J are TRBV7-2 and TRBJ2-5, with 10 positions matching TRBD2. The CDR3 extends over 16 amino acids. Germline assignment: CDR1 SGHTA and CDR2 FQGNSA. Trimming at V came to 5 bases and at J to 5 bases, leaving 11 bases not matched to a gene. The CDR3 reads CASSLGASGRLETQYF. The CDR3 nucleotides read TGTGCCAGCAGCCTGGGGGCTAGCGGGAGACTTGAGACCCAGTACTTC.

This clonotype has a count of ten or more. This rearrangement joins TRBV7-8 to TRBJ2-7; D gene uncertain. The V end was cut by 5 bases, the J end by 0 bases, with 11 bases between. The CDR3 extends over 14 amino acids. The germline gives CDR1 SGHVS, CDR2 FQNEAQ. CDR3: CASSRPESSYEQYF. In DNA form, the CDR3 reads TGTGCCAGCAGCCGGCCAGAGAGCTCCTACGAGCAGTACTTC.

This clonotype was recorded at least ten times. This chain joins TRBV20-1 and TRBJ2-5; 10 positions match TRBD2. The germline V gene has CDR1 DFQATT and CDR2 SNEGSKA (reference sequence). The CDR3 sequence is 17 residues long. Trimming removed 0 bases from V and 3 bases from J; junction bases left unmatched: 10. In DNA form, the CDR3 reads TGCAGTGCTAGAGATCCCGCTAGCGGGAGTGCCGAAGAGACCCAGTACTTC. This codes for CSARDPASGSAEETQYF.

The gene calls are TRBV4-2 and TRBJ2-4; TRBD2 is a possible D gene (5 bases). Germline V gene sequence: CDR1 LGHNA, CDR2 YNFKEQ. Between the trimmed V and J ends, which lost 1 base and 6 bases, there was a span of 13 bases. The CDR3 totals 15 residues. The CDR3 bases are TGTGCCAGCAGCCAAGCAGGAGAACTAGGAAACATTCAGTACTTC. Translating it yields CASSQAGELGNIQYF.

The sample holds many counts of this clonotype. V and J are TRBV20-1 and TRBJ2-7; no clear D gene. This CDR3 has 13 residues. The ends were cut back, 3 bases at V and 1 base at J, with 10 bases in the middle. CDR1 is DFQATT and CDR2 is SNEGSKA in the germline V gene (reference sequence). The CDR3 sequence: CSASPSPSYEQYF. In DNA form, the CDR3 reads TGCAGTGCTAGTCCCAGCCCATCCTACGAGCAGTACTTC.

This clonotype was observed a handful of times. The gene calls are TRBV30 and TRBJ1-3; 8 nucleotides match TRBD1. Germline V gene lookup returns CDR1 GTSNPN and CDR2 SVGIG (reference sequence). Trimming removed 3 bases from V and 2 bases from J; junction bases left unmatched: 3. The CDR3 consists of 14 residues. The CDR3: CAWSRDRPGNTIYF. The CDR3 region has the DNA TGTGCCTGGAGCCGGGACAGGCCTGGAAACACCATATATTTT.

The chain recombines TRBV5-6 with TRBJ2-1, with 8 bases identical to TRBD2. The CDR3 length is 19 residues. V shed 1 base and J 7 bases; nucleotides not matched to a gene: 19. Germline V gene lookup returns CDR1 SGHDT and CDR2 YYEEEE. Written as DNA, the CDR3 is TGTGCCAGCAGCTTGAAGCCGGGACTAGGGCCAAGGGGTGGTAATGAGCAGTTCTTC. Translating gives CASSLKPGLGPRGGNEQFF. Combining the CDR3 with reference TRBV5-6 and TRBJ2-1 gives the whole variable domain DAGVTQSPTHLIKTRGQQVTLRCSPKSGHDTVSWYQQALGQGPQFIFQYYEEEERQRGNFPDRFSGHQFPNYSSELNVNALLLGDSALYLCASSLKPGLGPRGGNEQFFGPGTRLTVL.